A single sample is the source of the 30 T cell receptor beta chains below, sequenced in a study of cytomegalovirus exposure and HLA in healthy donors (dated by TCRdb to about 2017). Library prep was done by the immunoSEQ multiplex PCR assay. A mixture of 60 forward primers for TCR Vbeta segments and 13 reverse primers for TCR Jbeta segments was used in the multiplex PCR. TCRdb stores this immuneACCESS table with in-frame sequences only. Part of the clones is absent; in the studies checked, under half of the shortfall reflects unresolved V genes, and no reason is known for the rest. A total of some 190,000 clones appear in this sample, 75% to 90% of them only once. Of the sample, around 0.34% falls within the top ten clones. The source material was PBMCs. The receptors originated from a woman aged 30 to 39 in good health and CMV-seronegative.

V gene TRBV21-1 combines with J gene TRBJ2-4; the table's TRBD2 call for D was not verified on the DNA. TRBV21-1 is reported as a pseudogene. CDR3 length equals 22 residues. In DNA, the CDR3 is TGTGCCAGCCGAGCGCCTTATATTCTAGGGCGGGAGGGCCCCCTAGCCAAAAACATTCAGTACTTC. Its translation: CASRAPYILGREGPLAKNIQYF.

In DNA form, the CDR3 reads TGTGCCAGCAGTGAAAGGAGCGGGGGTTACAATGAGCAGTTCTTC. As protein: CASSERSGGYNEQFF. V gene TRBV2 combines with J gene TRBJ2-1; 8 bases are shared with TRBD2. The germline V gene has CDR1 SNHLY and CDR2 FYNNEI. V lost 2 bases and J lost 4; bases outside the gene matches: 4. This CDR3 region has 15 residues.

The chain carries TRBV6-5 and TRBJ2-5; the D gene is possibly TRBD1 (5 bases). Germline V gene lookup returns CDR1 MNHEY and CDR2 SVGAGI. Trimming cost V 0 bases and J 1 base, with 12 bases left between them. The CDR3 spans 16 residues. Written as DNA, the CDR3 is TGTGCCAGCAGTTACTCCCCCCAGACAGTCCAAGAGACCCAGTACTTC. This sequence encodes CASSYSPQTVQETQYF.

The chain recombines TRBV29-1 with TRBJ2-5; D might be TRBD1 (6 bases). The length of the CDR3 is 12 residues. The germline V and J ends were trimmed by 5 bases and 4 bases, with 11 bases remaining between them. Germline V gene lookup returns CDR1 SQVTM and CDR2 ANQGSEA. The CDR3 sequence: CSVWGPGETQYF. The CDR3 nucleotides are TGCAGCGTTTGGGGGCCCGGAGAGACCCAGTACTTC. The entire variable domain, with the rest obtained from reference TRBV29-1 and TRBJ2-5, is as follows: SAVISQKPSRDICQRGTSLTIQCQVDSQVTMMFWYRQQPGQSLTLIATANQGSEATYESGFVIDKFPISRPNLTFSTLTVSNMSPEDSSIYLCSVWGPGETQYFGPGTRLLVL.

The chain uses TRBV7-9 and TRBJ2-7, with 7 bases aligning to TRBD1. Trimming cost V 1 base and J 2 bases; bases outside gene matches: 5. The CDR3 consists of 15 residues. Germline loops: CDR1 SEHNR, CDR2 FQNEAQ (reference sequence). The CDR3 protein is CASSLVETGPYEQYF. CDR3 bases: TGTGCCAGCAGCTTAGTCGAGACAGGGCCCTACGAGCAGTACTTC.

The rearrangement uses TRBV28 and TRBJ1-1, with unresolved D. The CDR3 totals 13 residues. V was shortened by 0 bases and J by 5 bases, with 7 bases between the two germline ends. The germline V gene has CDR1 MDHEN and CDR2 SYDVKM. CDR3 DNA sequence: TGTGCCAGCAGTTTATGGCCGGGGACTGAAGCTTTCTTT. It translates to CASSLWPGTEAFF.

The V and J genes are TRBV6-6 and TRBJ1-4, with unresolved D. The CDR3 totals 16 residues. Germline V gene sequence: CDR1 MNHNY, CDR2 SVGAGI (reference sequence). V was trimmed by 2 bases and J by 7 bases, leaving 17 bases between them. This CDR3 is CASSYDESLVSEKLFF. Here the CDR3 DNA reads TGTGCCAGCAGTTACGATGAGAGTTTGGTTAGTGAAAAACTGTTTTTT.

The rearrangement uses TRBV5-1 and TRBJ2-3, with D perhaps matching TRBD1 (7 bases). Trimming shortened V by 2 bases and J by 0 bases, and 13 bases separated the two germline ends. CDR1 is SGHRS and CDR2 is YFSETQ in the germline V gene. This CDR3 comprises 16 residues. The CDR3 is CASSLIQGTSTDTQYF. The DNA of the CDR3 is TGCGCCAGCAGCTTAATACAGGGGACTAGCACAGATACGCAGTATTTT.

V is TRBV19 and J is TRBJ2-7; 7 bases are a match to TRBD2. Losses at the gene ends were 3 bases for V and 6 bases for J; bases not matched to a gene: 2. The CDR3 length is 12 residues. Germline V gene data show CDR1 as LNHDA and CDR2 as SQIVND (reference sequence). The CDR3 spells CASSMGGREQYF. CDR3 nucleotides: TGTGCCAGTAGTATGGGAGGGCGCGAGCAGTACTTC.

V is TRBV18 and J is TRBJ2-7; 9 nucleotides match TRBD1. The ends lost 3 bases at V and 2 bases at J; junction bases unmatched: 2. The CDR3 length is 14 residues. CDR1 and CDR2 (germline): KGHSH, LQKENI. This CDR3 is CASSPGQGTYEQYF. In DNA, the CDR3 is TGTGCCAGCTCACCGGGACAGGGAACCTACGAGCAGTACTTC.

The rearrangement links TRBV19 to TRBJ1-1; 11 positions match TRBD1. J gave up 5 bases and V 3 bases, and 2 bases lay outside the gene matches. This CDR3 contains 14 residues. Germline assignment: CDR1 LNHDA and CDR2 SQIVND (reference sequence). This chain's CDR3 is CASSIGDRGTEAFF. The CDR3 DNA reads as TGTGCCAGTAGTATCGGGGACAGGGGGACTGAAGCTTTCTTT. Full variable domain (remainder filled in from reference TRBV19 and TRBJ1-1): DGGITQSPKYLFRKEGQNVTLSCEQNLNHDAMYWYRQDPGQGLRLIYYSQIVNDFQKGDIAEGYSVSREKKESFPLTVTSAQKNPTAFYLCASSIGDRGTEAFFGQGTRLTVV.

The V call is TRBV6-5, the J call TRBJ2-1; D possibly corresponds to TRBD2 (6 bases). The CDR3 is made up of 14 amino acids. CDR1 and CDR2 (germline): MNHEY, SVGAGI. The ends were cut back, 7 bases at V and 2 bases at J, with 12 bases in the middle. This CDR3 is CASTDSGAYNEQFF. Written as DNA, the CDR3 is TGTGCCAGCACCGACTCGGGAGCCTACAATGAGCAGTTCTTC.

The genes are TRBV6-1 and TRBJ2-7; D ambiguous. Per germline, CDR1 MNHNS and CDR2 SASEGT. V gave up 1 base and J gave up 2 bases, with 9 bases separating them. The length of the CDR3 is 14 residues. CDR3 amino acids: CASSEGSNAYEQYF. CDR3 in DNA: TGTGCCAGCAGTGAAGGGAGCAACGCCTACGAGCAGTACTTC.

The rearrangement joins TRBV11-2 to TRBJ1-1; D is possibly TRBD1 (6 bases). Trimming pared 5 bases from V and 3 bases from J, leaving 16 bases between. Germline values: CDR1 SGHAT, CDR2 FQNNGV. The CDR3 spans 15 residues. This CDR3 is CASSRETAGDTEAFF. The DNA of the CDR3 is TGTGCCAGCAGCAGAGAGACAGCAGGGGACACTGAAGCTTTCTTT.

This clone was detected only once. The V call is TRBV5-1, the J call TRBJ2-1, with 12 bases fitting TRBD2. V lost 4 bases, J lost 6 bases, and 11 bases stayed unmatched. This CDR3 has 17 amino acids. Germline V gene data show CDR1 as SGHRS and CDR2 as YFSETQ. Here the CDR3 reads CASSQILAGGLLNEQFF. CDR3 in DNA: TGCGCCAGCAGCCAAATACTAGCGGGAGGTCTGCTCAATGAGCAGTTCTTC.

This chain joins TRBV28 and TRBJ1-5, with D unclear. With 8 bases removed from V and 9 bases from J, the gap between germline ends came to 14 bases. This CDR3 is 12 amino acids long. The germline V gene has CDR1 MDHEN and CDR2 SYDVKM. CDR3 loop: CASGLLGRPQHF. CDR3 nucleotides: TGTGCCAGCGGACTCCTTGGACGGCCCCAGCATTTT.

The DNA for the CDR3 is TGTGCCAGCAGCTTAGGGGCAGTTCAAGAGACCCAGTACTTC. It codes for CASSLGAVQETQYF. J is TRBJ2-5 and V is TRBV7-2; D unclear. V lost 1 base and J lost 2, with 8 bases in between. The CDR3 consists of 14 residues. CDR1 SGHTA and CDR2 FQGNSA come from the germline V gene.

The V call is TRBV11-2, the J call TRBJ1-1; D is possibly TRBD1 (5 bases). V was trimmed by 4 bases and J by 4 bases, leaving 16 bases between them. The CDR3 is 15 amino acids. The germline V gene encodes CDR1 SGHAT and CDR2 FQNNGV. CDR3 sequence (DNA): TGTGCCAGCAGCTCCATTCCGGGGGGAGGCACTGAAGCTTTCTTT. It translates to CASSSIPGGGTEAFF. Full variable domain (missing parts from reference TRBV11-2 and TRBJ1-1): EAGVAQSPRYKIIEKRQSVAFWCNPISGHATLYWYQQILGQGPKLLIQFQNNGVVDDSQLPKDRFSAERLKGVDSTLKIQPAKLEDSAVYLCASSSIPGGGTEAFFGQGTRLTVV.

V and J are TRBV28 and TRBJ1-2; 7 bases line up with TRBD1. This CDR3 spans 13 amino acids. Germline values: CDR1 MDHEN, CDR2 SYDVKM. After removal of 6 bases from V and 6 bases from J, the junction contained 7 bases not matched to a gene. CDR3 residues: CASREDQGDGYTF. In DNA, the CDR3 is TGTGCCAGCAGGGAGGATCAGGGGGATGGCTACACCTTC.

The V and J genes are TRBV29-1 and TRBJ2-7, with a tentative D call TRBD2 (6 bases). The CDR3 is 13 amino acids. V lost 7 bases to trimming and J lost 2 bases, with 15 bases between them. Germline V lookup: CDR1 SQVTM, CDR2 ANQGSEA. CDR3 coding DNA: TGCAGCGGGGGAAACGGGGAGGCCTACGAGCAGTACTTC. Amino acid sequence: CSGGNGEAYEQYF.

The CDR3 loop reads CASSYGGTEAFF. The CDR3 nucleotides read TGTGCCAGCAGTTACGGCGGGACTGAAGCTTTCTTT. The chain has TRBV6-5 and TRBJ1-1, with D unclear. The CDR3 consists of 12 residues. CDR1 is MNHEY, CDR2 SVGAGI, per germline. With 2 bases removed from V and 5 bases from J, the gap between germline ends came to 6 bases.

The chain uses TRBV19 and TRBJ1-3, with D possibly TRBD1 on 5 matching bases. Trimming removed 4 bases at V and 0 bases at J, with 10 bases between. In germline, CDR1 is LNHDA, CDR2 SQIVND (reference sequence). The CDR3 contains 15 residues. The CDR3 DNA reads TGTGCCAGTAGTAACAGACAGCACTCTGGAAACACCATATATTTT. It translates to CASSNRQHSGNTIYF.

This clone was picked up one time. V is TRBV10-3 and J is TRBJ1-1, with D possibly matching TRBD1 (6 bases). V was clipped by 6 bases and J by 6 bases, with 20 bases between them. CDR3 length: 15 residues. CDR1 is ENHRY and CDR2 is SYGVKD in the germline V gene. CDR3 amino acids: CAIRDLQGDGAEAFF. The CDR3 nucleotides read TGTGCCATCAGGGATTTACAGGGAGACGGAGCTGAAGCTTTCTTT.

This clone turned up a few times. The genes are TRBV9 and TRBJ2-2, with 10 bases matching TRBD1. This CDR3 region has 16 residues. J was trimmed by 3 bases and V by 4 bases; bases with no gene match: 6. The germline CDR1 and CDR2 sequences are SGDLS and YYNGEE. CDR3 amino acids: CASSTDRGLYTGELFF. For the CDR3, the DNA is TGTGCCAGCAGCACCGACAGGGGGCTTTACACCGGGGAGCTGTTTTTT.

The chain is built from TRBV5-1 and TRBJ2-5; the match to TRBD1 covers 7 bases. Trimming at V came to 4 bases and at J to 14 bases, leaving 8 bases not matched to a gene. CDR3 length equals 11 residues. Germline assignment: CDR1 SGHRS and CDR2 YFSETQ. For the CDR3, the DNA is TGCGCCAGCAGCGATCAGGGGGAAGGCTACTTC. Protein: CASSDQGEGYF.

The chain is built from TRBV7-2 and TRBJ2-7; maybe TRBD2 (7 bases). V was cut by 6 bases and J by 5 bases, with 14 bases left in between. CDR1 and CDR2 from the germline V gene are SGHTA and FQGNSA. The CDR3 loop spans 13 amino acids. CDR3 in amino acids: CASRSWGGNEQYF. The CDR3 DNA reads as TGTGCCAGCAGATCGTGGGGGGGCAACGAGCAGTACTTC.

The V gene is TRBV2, the J gene TRBJ2-1, with 10 bases identical to TRBD1. CDR1 SNHLY and CDR2 FYNNEI come from the germline V gene. Germline trimming cut 6 bases from V and 8 bases from J; bases unmatched to any gene: 16. This CDR3 contains 17 residues. This CDR3 reads CASRPGQGQGIFDEQFF. CDR3 DNA: TGTGCCAGCAGGCCCGGTCAGGGACAGGGGATATTCGATGAGCAGTTCTTC.

This chain joins TRBV29-1 and TRBJ2-1; D is unclear. Germline assignment: CDR1 SQVTM and CDR2 ANQGSEA. Trimming cost V 4 bases and J 6 bases, with 10 bases left between them. The CDR3 is 12 residues long. This chain's CDR3 is CSVGPPSNEQFF. The CDR3 bases are TGCAGCGTTGGCCCGCCCAGCAATGAGCAGTTCTTC.

This clone was detected only once. This chain links TRBV29-1 with TRBJ2-3; possibly TRBD2 for D (5 bases). This CDR3 contains 11 residues. V lost 4 bases and J 6 bases, leaving 8 bases between the germline ends. The germline V gene has CDR1 SQVTM and CDR2 ANQGSEA. The CDR3 region is CSVVRGDTQYF. The CDR3 region has the DNA TGCAGCGTTGTTCGGGGTGATACGCAGTATTTT.

This sequence joins TRBV19 and TRBJ2-1; 8 bases map to TRBD1. Germline assignment: CDR1 LNHDA and CDR2 SQIVND (reference sequence). V dropped 5 bases and J dropped 6; count of bases not matched to a gene: 6. The CDR3 runs 14 residues. CDR3 in amino acids: CASSRQGAFNEQFF. The DNA for the CDR3 is TGTGCCAGTAGTCGTCAGGGGGCCTTCAATGAGCAGTTCTTC.